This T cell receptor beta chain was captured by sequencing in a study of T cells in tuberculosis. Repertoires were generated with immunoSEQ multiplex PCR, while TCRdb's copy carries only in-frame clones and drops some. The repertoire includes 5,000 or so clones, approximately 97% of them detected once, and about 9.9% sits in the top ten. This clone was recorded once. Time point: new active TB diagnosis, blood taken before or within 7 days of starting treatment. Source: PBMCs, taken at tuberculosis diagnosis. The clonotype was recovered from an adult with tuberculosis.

CDR3 coding DNA: TGTGCCACTCACACCGGGACTAGCGGGGGGATTCACTACAATGAGCAGTTCTTC. Translated, it gives CATHTGTSGGIHYNEQFF. This chain connects TRBV2 to TRBJ2-1; TRBD2 agrees at 15 bases. The J segment lost 3 bases and the V segment lost 10 bases, leaving 13 bases of the junction unmatched. This CDR3 contains 18 residues. From germline, CDR1 is SNHLY and CDR2 FYNNEI.